This T cell receptor (beta chain) derives from a study of CD8+CD57+ T cells in acquired aplastic anemia. TCR beta VDJ combinations and CDR3 sequences were profiled from genomic DNA. Using its own MiXCR run on the reads, TCRdb lists one record per CDR3 protein. The repertoire consists of 400,000 to 450,000 distinct CDR3 sequences, with about 70% occurring once and the leading ten covering approximately 3.8%. In its sample, this clonotype was seen a few times. The CDR3 totals 13 residues. CDR1 LNHDA and CDR2 SQIVND come from the germline V gene (reference sequence). Trimming took 9 bases from V and 8 from J; bases not matched to a gene: 12.

The genes are TRBV19 and TRBJ2-7; 8 nucleotides line up with TRBD1. The sequence derives from a human donor in good health, serving as a control. Sequencing was performed on sorted CD4+, CD8+, or CD8+CD57+ T cells (not recorded which) from PBMCs. The CDR3 protein is CASGQGGQPQQYF. CDR3 bases: TGTGCCAGCGGACAGGGAGGTCAGCCCCAGCAGTACTTC.